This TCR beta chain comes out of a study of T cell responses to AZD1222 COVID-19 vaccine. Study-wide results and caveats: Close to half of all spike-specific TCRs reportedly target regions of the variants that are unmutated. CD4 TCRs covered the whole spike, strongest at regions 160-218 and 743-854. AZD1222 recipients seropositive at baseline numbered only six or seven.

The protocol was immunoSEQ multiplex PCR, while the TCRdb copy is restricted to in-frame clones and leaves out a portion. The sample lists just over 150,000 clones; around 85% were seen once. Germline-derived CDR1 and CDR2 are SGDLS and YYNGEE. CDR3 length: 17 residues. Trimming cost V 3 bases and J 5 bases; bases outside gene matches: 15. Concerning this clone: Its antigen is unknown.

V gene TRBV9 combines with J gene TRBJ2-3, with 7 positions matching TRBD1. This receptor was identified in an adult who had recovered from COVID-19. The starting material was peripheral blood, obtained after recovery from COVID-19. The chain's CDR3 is CASSGKTGDPLGDTQYF. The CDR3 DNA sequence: TGTGCCAGCAGCGGCAAAACAGGGGACCCGCTCGGAGATACGCAGTATTTT.